Listed below are T cell receptor beta chains from one sample, sequenced in a study of shared clonotypes between healthy human individuals. Some clones are missing from TCRdb's copy, which holds only in-frame ones; the method was immunoSEQ multiplex PCR. The sample holds over 2,000,000 clones; just over 90% are singletons and the top ten take about 1.7%. Sequenced sample: naive CD8+ T cells from PBMCs. These TCRs come from a man aged 18 to 30 in good health. Some clones in this sample may be carry-over from other donors' samples. CDR3s include the opening cysteine and the closing phenylalanine or tryptophan. Fields, in order: clone size, D gene, V gene, J gene, CDR3 protein, CDR3 DNA. The D gene is left open where the match is weak. Clone size is not always given. Where it is, it says once, few, many or a class for expanded clones.

abundance: once
d_gene: -
v_gene: TRBV21-1
j_gene: TRBJ2-3
CDR3aa: CASSKEKGPRLDAPTDTQYF
CDR3nt: TGTGCCAGCAGCAAAGAGAAGGGTCCCAGACTAGATGCCCCCACGGATACGCAGTATTTT

abundance: -
d_gene: TRBD2
v_gene: TRBV5-5
j_gene: TRBJ2-7
CDR3aa: CASSFPLATPPGGEQYF
CDR3nt: TGTGCCAGCAGCTTTCCACTAGCGACTCCCCCGGGGGGCGAGCAGTACTTC

abundance: -
d_gene: TRBD1
v_gene: TRBV19
j_gene: TRBJ2-7
CDR3aa: CASSMQGGHYEQYF
CDR3nt: TGTGCCAGTAGTATGCAAGGGGGCCACTACGAGCAGTACTTC

abundance: -
d_gene: TRBD2
v_gene: TRBV28
j_gene: TRBJ2-1
CDR3aa: CASSFLTSGGEQFF
CDR3nt: TGTGCCAGCAGTTTTTTGACTAGCGGGGGGGAGCAGTTCTTC

abundance: -
d_gene: -
v_gene: TRBV7-9
j_gene: TRBJ2-7
CDR3aa: CASSSSLVPHEQYF
CDR3nt: TGTGCCAGCAGCTCCTCCCTCGTCCCCCACGAGCAGTACTTC

abundance: once
d_gene: TRBD1
v_gene: TRBV6-4
j_gene: TRBJ2-6
CDR3aa: CASSPTGGASGANVLTF
CDR3nt: TGTGCCAGCAGCCCGACAGGGGGCGCGTCTGGGGCCAACGTCCTGACTTTC

abundance: -
d_gene: TRBD1
v_gene: TRBV9
j_gene: TRBJ1-2
CDR3aa: CASSPGTGPNYGYTF
CDR3nt: TGTGCCAGCAGCCCCGGGACAGGGCCAAACTATGGCTACACCTTC

abundance: -
d_gene: -
v_gene: TRBV29-1
j_gene: TRBJ2-3
CDR3aa: CSVEGSNTQYF
CDR3nt: TGCAGCGTTGAAGGGTCAAATACGCAGTATTTT

abundance: -
d_gene: -
v_gene: TRBV6-1
j_gene: TRBJ2-5
CDR3aa: CASSGVARQETQYF
CDR3nt: TGTGCCAGCAGTGGGGTAGCCCGTCAAGAGACCCAGTACTTC

abundance: -
d_gene: -
v_gene: TRBV19
j_gene: TRBJ2-3
CDR3aa: CASRQALTDTQYF
CDR3nt: TGTGCCAGTAGACAGGCACTCACAGATACGCAGTATTTT

abundance: -
d_gene: TRBD2
v_gene: TRBV19
j_gene: TRBJ2-7
CDR3aa: CASSSTSGIYEQYF
CDR3nt: TGTGCCAGTAGCTCGACTAGCGGGATCTACGAGCAGTACTTC

abundance: many
d_gene: TRBD1
v_gene: TRBV27
j_gene: TRBJ1-4
CDR3aa: CASSETGRKTNEKLFF
CDR3nt: TGTGCCAGCAGTGAGACAGGGAGAAAGACTAATGAAAAACTGTTTTTT

abundance: -
d_gene: TRBD2
v_gene: TRBV6-4
j_gene: TRBJ2-1
CDR3aa: CATRGSGNEQFF
CDR3nt: TGTGCCACCCGCGGGAGCGGCAATGAGCAGTTCTTC

abundance: -
d_gene: TRBD1
v_gene: TRBV11-2
j_gene: TRBJ1-6
CDR3aa: CASSLGTGGAGTSPLHF
CDR3nt: TGTGCCAGCAGCTTAGGTACAGGGGGTGCTGGTACTTCACCCCTCCACTTT

abundance: -
d_gene: TRBD1
v_gene: TRBV28
j_gene: TRBJ1-2
CDR3aa: CATKPSTGGGHGYTF
CDR3nt: TGTGCCACAAAGCCCTCGACAGGGGGCGGGCATGGCTACACCTTC

abundance: -
d_gene: -
v_gene: TRBV30
j_gene: TRBJ2-5
CDR3aa: CAWSQGQRQETQYF
CDR3nt: TGTGCCTGGAGCCAAGGACAGCGTCAAGAGACCCAGTACTTC

abundance: -
d_gene: -
v_gene: TRBV6-5
j_gene: TRBJ1-1
CDR3aa: CASSSGIWREGTEAFF
CDR3nt: TGTGCCAGCAGTTCGGGGATTTGGAGGGAAGGTACTGAAGCTTTCTTT

abundance: few
d_gene: TRBD2
v_gene: TRBV29-1
j_gene: TRBJ2-7
CDR3aa: CSVPGTSGNYEQYF
CDR3nt: TGCAGCGTTCCCGGGACTAGCGGGAACTACGAGCAGTACTTC

abundance: -
d_gene: TRBD2
v_gene: TRBV9
j_gene: TRBJ2-3
CDR3aa: CARALGTSLETDTQYF
CDR3nt: TGTGCCAGAGCGCTCGGGACTAGCTTGGAGACGGATACGCAGTATTTT

abundance: -
d_gene: -
v_gene: TRBV9
j_gene: TRBJ2-1
CDR3aa: CASSGTTKGDHPFDEQFF
CDR3nt: TGTGCCAGCAGCGGTACCACAAAGGGGGACCACCCGTTCGATGAGCAGTTCTTC

abundance: few
d_gene: -
v_gene: TRBV9
j_gene: TRBJ1-1
CDR3aa: CASSEGVGTEAFF
CDR3nt: TGTGCCAGCAGCGAAGGGGTAGGGACTGAAGCTTTCTTT

abundance: -
d_gene: -
v_gene: TRBV7-3
j_gene: TRBJ2-2
CDR3aa: CASSQWGESNTGELFF
CDR3nt: TGTGCCAGCAGTCAATGGGGGGAATCGAACACCGGGGAGCTGTTTTTT

abundance: -
d_gene: TRBD1
v_gene: TRBV28
j_gene: TRBJ2-5
CDR3aa: CASSLGQGRVGTQYF
CDR3nt: TGTGCCAGCAGTCTTGGACAGGGTCGCGTAGGGACCCAGTACTTC

abundance: -
d_gene: -
v_gene: TRBV4-2
j_gene: TRBJ2-7
CDR3aa: CASSQERDTPYEQYF
CDR3nt: TGTGCCAGCAGCCAAGAAAGGGACACCCCCTACGAGCAGTACTTC

abundance: -
d_gene: TRBD1
v_gene: TRBV4-1
j_gene: TRBJ2-4
CDR3aa: CASSLTQGAGNIQYF
CDR3nt: TGCGCCAGCAGTCTAACCCAGGGGGCCGGGAACATTCAGTACTTC

abundance: -
d_gene: TRBD1
v_gene: TRBV13
j_gene: TRBJ2-7
CDR3aa: CASSATGGGLGEQYF
CDR3nt: TGTGCCAGCAGCGCGACAGGGGGCGGATTGGGCGAGCAGTACTTC

abundance: -
d_gene: TRBD1
v_gene: TRBV30
j_gene: TRBJ1-6
CDR3aa: CAWSAGQGYNSPLHF
CDR3nt: TGTGCCTGGAGTGCTGGACAGGGTTACAATTCACCCCTCCACTTT

abundance: -
d_gene: -
v_gene: TRBV15
j_gene: TRBJ2-1
CDR3aa: CATSLSRSYNEQFF
CDR3nt: TGTGCCACCAGCTTAAGTAGGTCCTACAATGAGCAGTTCTTC

abundance: -
d_gene: TRBD2
v_gene: TRBV9
j_gene: TRBJ2-3
CDR3aa: CASSKGLAGLTDTQYF
CDR3nt: TGTGCCAGCAGCAAAGGACTAGCGGGGCTCACAGATACGCAGTATTTT

abundance: once
d_gene: -
v_gene: TRBV14
j_gene: TRBJ2-7
CDR3aa: CASSQAPYEQYF
CDR3nt: TGTGCCAGCAGCCAAGCCCCCTACGAGCAGTACTTC

abundance: -
d_gene: -
v_gene: TRBV7-7
j_gene: TRBJ2-7
CDR3aa: CASSLGQGLFEQYF
CDR3nt: TGTGCCAGCAGCTTAGGGCAGGGTCTGTTCGAGCAGTACTTC